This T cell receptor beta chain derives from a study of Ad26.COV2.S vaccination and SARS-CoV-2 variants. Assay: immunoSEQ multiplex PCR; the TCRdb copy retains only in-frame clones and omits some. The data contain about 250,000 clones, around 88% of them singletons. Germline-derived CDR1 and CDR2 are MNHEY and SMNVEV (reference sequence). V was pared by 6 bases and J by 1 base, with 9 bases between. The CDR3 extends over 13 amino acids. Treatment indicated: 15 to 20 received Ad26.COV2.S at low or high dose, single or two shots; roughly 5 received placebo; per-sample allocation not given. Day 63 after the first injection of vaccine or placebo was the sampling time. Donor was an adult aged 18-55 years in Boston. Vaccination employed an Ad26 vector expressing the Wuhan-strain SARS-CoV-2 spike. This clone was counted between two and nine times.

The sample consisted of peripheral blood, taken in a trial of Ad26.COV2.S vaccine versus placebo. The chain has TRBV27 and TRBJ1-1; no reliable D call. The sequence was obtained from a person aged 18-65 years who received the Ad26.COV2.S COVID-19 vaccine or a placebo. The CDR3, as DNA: TGTGCCAGCAGCCCAGGCTCGAACACTGAAGCTTTCTTT. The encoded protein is CASSPGSNTEAFF.